This TCR beta chain was documented in a study of cytomegalovirus exposure and HLA in healthy donors (TCRdb year 2017). Concerning the study at large: In an earlier analysis of roughly 590 of the donors, about 260 Gb of sequence data and 90 million to 120 million unique TCR beta sequences from 180 million or so T cells were reported. Because of strong linkage in the cohort, roughly five DR-DQ haplotypes were treated as single units for association and clustering. On average, about 240,000 unique TCR beta nucleotide sequences were sequenced per donor among about 400 genotyped donors of the cohort, with around 19% of those sequences being non-productive. High-throughput TCR immunosequencing, statistical association of individual TCRs with disease status, and machine learning were combined to predict cytomegalovirus infection status. Rather than drawing on any new phenotypic data, the later analysis identified candidate immune exposures from TCR beta sequences and the way those sequences occurred across donors. The study profiled the T cell repertoires of 666 subjects by immunosequencing and related them to cytomegalovirus serostatus. An early release that covered about 640 HLA-typed donors contained about 300 gigabases of sequencing data and around 80 million unique TCR sequences. Typing coverage varied by locus: 629-630 donors for A, B, C, DRB1 and DQB1; more than 500 for DQA1; more than 600 for DPA1; under 490 for DPB1. The study was designed to test whether signatures of past pathogen exposure could be identified by cataloging public T cell receptors. Donor age, sex, ethnicity and CMV serostatus were collected together with the repertoire data. Every discovery cohort repertoire had been produced on one sequencing platform. In an earlier analysis of more than 550 of the donors, high-throughput TCR beta sequencing was used to judge whether each TCR beta V gene segment behaved as functional or pseudogenic. Besides the first cohort of 666 subjects, a separate validation cohort made up of 120 or so different subjects was used. A later analysis re-examined previously published TCR beta repertoires from more than 650 donors and added high-resolution HLA genotyping to investigate patterns of TCR occurrence. In a later genetic analysis, genome-wide SNP genotypes for about three fifths of the roughly 670 donors were used, and that subset was treated as a discovery cohort. Class I and class II HLA loci were covered by the typing at four-digit resolution. Of the approximately 400 genotyped donors, less than 90% were placed in the genetic ancestry cluster associated with self-reported Caucasian donors. Summary of the overall study and its limitations: The authors suggested that the approach could potentially be extended to other disease states and immunological phenotypes. Most TCR sequences were observed very rarely across donors, whereas some public TCRs were present in many individuals. Immune exposure information for the cohort was limited to CMV serostatus. Cytomegalovirus status was reported to be diagnosed by the classifier with high specificity and sensitivity in both the original and validation cohorts. A few of the identified cytomegalovirus-associated TCR beta chains were confirmed in vitro to be specific for cytomegalovirus antigens. Seventeen rarely observed V segments, including chromosome 9 orphons, were excluded from the earlier analysis of almost 600 of the donors because counts were too low. In a later analysis, 15,000 to 20,000 TCR beta sequences were associated with specific HLA alleles at a false discovery rate of 0.05. This cohort had only TCR beta chains sequenced, and the lack of alpha or paired-chain data limited which features could be detected. V-gene and J-gene trimming of TCR beta chains was associated with a missense DCLRE1C variant in a later genetic analysis, and the association was replicated in an independent cohort. In a later analysis, several top co-occurrence clusters were reported to appear linked to parvovirus B19, influenza, CMV and Epstein-Barr virus. A cluster of highly shared sequence variants was judged likely to be a technical artifact of the sequencing pipeline. In an earlier analysis of some 500 of the donors, most TCR beta V segments were observed in productive rearrangements about 90% or about 30% of the time, broadly matching IMGT annotations. In a later analysis, TCR association rates were found to vary across HLA loci, with the most associated TCRs seen for DRB1 alleles and the fewest for HLA-C alleles. In the study, around 160 TCR beta chains were listed as associated with cytomegalovirus. In a later analysis, HLA-associated TCR beta chains showed more clonal expansion and lower generation probabilities than non-associated chains that were equally common. In a later analysis, most CMV-associated TCR beta chains were found to appear HLA-restricted, with HLA associations seemingly driven largely by CMV exposure. When HLA alleles, especially DR and DQ, strongly co-occurred, attributing TCR associations to individual alleles was difficult. Because the 87-base-pair reads could not distinguish some IMGT-functional V segments, including TRBV6-2 and TRBV6-3, those segments were excluded. HLA typing was unavailable for some donors at each locus, so association tests used only the typed subset. Linkage disequilibrium might explain the correlated functional status among segregating V segments, but an unknown experimental factor could not be excluded. A further reported finding was that TCR beta sequences accurately predicted the HLA-A and HLA-B alleles for most subjects in the first cohort. In a later genetic analysis, fewer N-insertions in productive TCRs were reported among donors in an Asian-associated ancestry cluster than the approximately 710-donor mean. Sequencing depth was assumed to be roughly uniform across donors in the presence/absence analyses, though that assumption may not hold.

The cohort comprised 670 or so healthy bone marrow donors. At the time of sampling, all cohort members were nominally healthy, though unrecorded immune exposures were likely present. The donor was CMV seronegative and belonged to the group of 352 seronegative cohort members. A peripheral blood sample was collected from each donor, and TCR beta sequencing was performed on peripheral blood mononuclear cells. Genomic DNA was extracted from the blood cell samples with the Qiagen DNeasy Blood Extraction Kit. Libraries were constructed by the immunoSEQ multiplex PCR assay. A mixture of 60 forward primers for TCR Vbeta segments and 13 reverse primers for TCR Jbeta segments was used in the multiplex PCR. The CDR3 region of rearranged TCR beta genes was amplified from genomic DNA with a multiplex PCR assay. On the Illumina HiSeq System, the amplified TCR beta libraries were sequenced as 87-base-pair reads. The original pipeline was this. A later analysis tallied around 80 million unique TCR beta chains across the 600 to 700 repertoires, and approximately 12 million of those chains were shared by two or more donors. Raw reads were error-corrected and collapsed into unique sequences with a nearest-neighbor algorithm that merged closely related sequences to remove PCR and sequencing errors. CDR3 sequences were aligned to IMGT reference sequences to assign V, D and J gene segments. For a sequence to be retained, a match of at least six nucleotides to both a V gene segment and a J gene segment was required. A rearrangement was called productive if the CDR3 had no stop codons and remained in frame with V and J, and every other rearrangement was called non-productive. CDR3 was defined according to IMGT convention as the region running from the second conserved V-encoded cysteine to the conserved J-encoded phenylalanine. The earlier analysis of fewer than 700 of the donors excluded sequences that lacked an unambiguous match to a single V gene segment. In an earlier analysis of roughly 600 of the donors, a V segment was called functional when productive rearrangements were above 56.7%, and segregating when the standard deviation between donors exceeded 5%. To diagnose cytomegalovirus status from the catalog of TCR beta chain sequences, a statistical classification framework was built. In a later analysis, TCR nucleotide sequences were compared against IMGT/GENE-DB human TR gene sequences so that V and J genes could be assigned. In a later analysis, CDR3 sequences and most-parsimonious VDJ recombination scenarios were assigned using the TCRdist pipeline. In a later analysis, every TCR beta chain was defined by the combination of its CDR3 amino acid sequence and its V-gene family, and reads without a unique V-gene family were dropped. A later analysis removed 592 highly shared, low-generation-probability nucleotide sequences to deal with suspected cross-contamination and a sequencing artifact. For each public chain, a later analysis derived a clonal expansion index from normalized ranks of inferred template counts within each repertoire. In a later analysis, generation probabilities were computed with a VDJ recombination model fitted to out-of-frame rearrangements, and the resulting probabilities were checked against IGoR. In a later analysis, hypergeometric tests were used to score TCR-TCR, TCR-HLA and TCR-CMV co-occurrence, with a repertoire-size bias correction applied to TCR pairs. A later analysis estimated false discovery rates by permuting HLA or CMV assignments 20 times. In a later analysis, co-occurring TCRs were grouped using DBSCAN, and TCRdist sequence similarity was added for clustering within HLA-allele-positive subsets. Repertoires with fewer than 30,000 or more than 120,000 public chains were left out of co-occurrence clustering, as were five repertoires with anomalous nucleotide sharing. TCRdb carries this immuneACCESS record with in-frame sequences only. Its versions omit some clonotypes, under half of them owing to an unresolved V gene in the studies checked, with the rest unexplained. V, J and clone size are taken as reported in that table, and D and trimming were inferred from the DNA itself. The sample contains 150,000 to 200,000 clones, about three quarters of them found a single time. The ten largest clonotypes hold 3% to 3.5% of the sample.

Comments on this clone: What antigen it recognizes has not been identified. Base qualities were left out, and no much larger clone turns up one base away.

Sequences SGHRS (CDR1) and YFSETQ (CDR2) are obtained from the germline V gene. Counted from cysteine to phenylalanine, this CDR3 has 15 amino acids. Of all the DNA, just the CDR3 is kept, 45 bases in frame from base 1. V is shortened by 0 bases, J by 7 bases, and the region joining them spans 17 bases. This chain is built from TRBV5-1 and TRBJ2-7; the D gene is perhaps TRBD2, on 6 matching bases. The sequenced sample was PBMCs. The origin of this receptor is a female donor in good health and CMV-seronegative. This receptor carries the CDR3 CASSLAGGNTGEQYF. At the DNA level, the sequence is TGCGCCAGCAGCTTGGCCGGGGGAAACACGGGAGAGCAGTACTTC.